The clone carrying this T cell receptor beta chain was counted once. Antigen specificity is unknown. This record belongs to a study of cytomegalovirus exposure and HLA in healthy donors. Study details: Early release data held around 80 million unique TCRs from HLA-typed donors.

The study, taken as a whole, reports: Per a later analysis, about 15,000 TCR beta sequences showed association with HLA alleles at 0.05 false discovery rate.

PCR involved 60 Vbeta and 13 Jbeta primers. Repertoires were generated with immunoSEQ multiplex PCR, while TCRdb's copy carries only in-frame clones and drops some. There are some 130,000 clones in the sample; more than 75% occur only once, and around 2% lies in the top ten. This TCR came from a man aged 25-45 years in good health and CMV-seronegative. What was sequenced was PBMCs.

CDR3 bases: TGTGCCAGCAGGCAGGATTCGTACACTGAAGCTTTCTTT. Its protein is CASRQDSYTEAFF. The V and J genes are TRBV11-2 and TRBJ1-1; no firm D call. V was trimmed by 6 bases and J by 3 bases, leaving 11 bases between them. Germline CDR1 SGHAT, CDR2 FQNNGV. There are 13 residues in the CDR3.